Listed below are T cell receptor beta chains from one sample, sequenced in a study of blood T cell repertoires in COVID-19. Method: immunoSEQ multiplex PCR; TCRdb's copy keeps in-frame clones and lacks some. The sample lists fewer than 300,000 clones, more than 75% occurring once. Sample: peripheral blood. All receptors derive from a woman in her thirties or forties who had recovered from COVID-19. The conserved cysteine and the conserved F or W are not part of the CDR3 here. Fields, in order: V gene, J gene, CDR3 length, CDR3 protein.

v_call: TRBV27; j_call: TRBJ1-2; cdr3_length: 10; cdr3_aa: ASRNYRDGYT
v_call: TRBV19; j_call: TRBJ1-4; cdr3_length: 13; cdr3_aa: ASTPRVRGNEKLF
v_call: TRBV30; j_call: TRBJ2-5; cdr3_length: 13; cdr3_aa: AWRPGLAGVETQY
v_call: TRBV6-5; j_call: TRBJ2-2; cdr3_length: 9; cdr3_aa: ASVETGELF
v_call: TRBV4-2; j_call: TRBJ1-4; cdr3_length: 13; cdr3_aa: ASSQERVGNEKLF
v_call: TRBV18; j_call: TRBJ1-1; cdr3_length: 15; cdr3_aa: ASSPLAGGPGNTEAF
v_call: TRBV19; j_call: TRBJ1-6; cdr3_length: 13; cdr3_aa: ASSAGGADNSPLH
v_call: TRBV6-5; j_call: TRBJ1-2; cdr3_length: 12; cdr3_aa: ASSSRAGTEAGD
v_call: TRBV4-3; j_call: TRBJ1-5; cdr3_length: 16; cdr3_aa: ASSQDLPRVSGNQPQH
v_call: TRBV7-2; j_call: TRBJ1-3; cdr3_length: 16; cdr3_aa: ASSARPPGPVVGNTIY
v_call: TRBV6-5; j_call: TRBJ2-7; cdr3_length: 11; cdr3_aa: ASSLAGTYEQY
v_call: TRBV11-1; j_call: TRBJ1-2; cdr3_length: 10; cdr3_aa: ASSPEAYGYT
v_call: TRBV5-1; j_call: TRBJ2-2; cdr3_length: 14; cdr3_aa: ASSTGLAGNTGELF
v_call: TRBV15; j_call: TRBJ1-1; cdr3_length: 14; cdr3_aa: ATSRGGWGRGTEAF
v_call: TRBV5-8; j_call: TRBJ1-5; cdr3_length: 14; cdr3_aa: ASSLEQARRNQPQH
v_call: TRBV27; j_call: TRBJ2-1; cdr3_length: 14; cdr3_aa: ASSFLTSPGVDEQF
v_call: TRBV30; j_call: TRBJ2-5; cdr3_length: 12; cdr3_aa: AWSVGPGQETQY
v_call: TRBV18; j_call: TRBJ2-3; cdr3_length: 15; cdr3_aa: ASSPYRSNPSTDTQY
v_call: TRBV27; j_call: TRBJ1-2; cdr3_length: 15; cdr3_aa: ASSRGQGYHYGYGYT
v_call: TRBV19; j_call: TRBJ2-2; cdr3_length: 15; cdr3_aa: ASTLGVAGGNTGELF
v_call: TRBV30; j_call: TRBJ2-3; cdr3_length: 10; cdr3_aa: AWSAGTDTQY
v_call: TRBV19; j_call: TRBJ2-1; cdr3_length: 13; cdr3_aa: ASSRGRAPYNEQF
v_call: TRBV27; j_call: TRBJ2-1; cdr3_length: 14; cdr3_aa: AIYPPGTTRLNEQF
v_call: TRBV30; j_call: TRBJ2-1; cdr3_length: 15; cdr3_aa: AWSPGPLAGLYNEQF
v_call: TRBV5-6; j_call: TRBJ2-5; cdr3_length: 13; cdr3_aa: ASSSENRGRETQY
v_call: TRBV30; j_call: TRBJ1-6; cdr3_length: 14; cdr3_aa: AWSVQGGSYNSPLH
v_call: TRBV4-2; j_call: TRBJ1-5; cdr3_length: 19; cdr3_aa: ASSLPRDPRLGGPQNQPQH
v_call: TRBV23-1; j_call: TRBJ2-7; cdr3_length: 17; cdr3_aa: ASSQTGPSGFYPNYEQY
v_call: TRBV7-6; j_call: TRBJ2-5; cdr3_length: 13; cdr3_aa: ASSPTGGGVETQY
v_call: TRBV7-9; j_call: TRBJ2-7; cdr3_length: 12; cdr3_aa: ASSQRLGLGEQY
v_call: TRBV28; j_call: TRBJ2-2; cdr3_length: 13; cdr3_aa: ASRPGRPNTGELF
v_call: TRBV3-1/TRBV3-2; j_call: TRBJ2-3; cdr3_length: 16; cdr3_aa: ASSQVPQGTGGTDTQY
v_call: TRBV27; j_call: TRBJ2-7; cdr3_length: 10; cdr3_aa: ASSRGPYEQY
v_call: TRBV10-3; j_call: TRBJ2-5; cdr3_length: 11; cdr3_aa: ATQQGLGETQY
v_call: TRBV6-5; j_call: TRBJ2-1; cdr3_length: 14; cdr3_aa: ASSSLGLADNNEQF
v_call: TRBV12-3/TRBV12-4; j_call: TRBJ2-7; cdr3_length: 10; cdr3_aa: ASSLGPGEQY
v_call: TRBV5-4; j_call: TRBJ2-3; cdr3_length: 14; cdr3_aa: ASSYRSGSNSDTQY
v_call: TRBV7-2; j_call: TRBJ2-1; cdr3_length: 14; cdr3_aa: ASSLARAGVSNEQF
v_call: TRBV7-3; j_call: TRBJ1-1; cdr3_length: 12; cdr3_aa: ASSSRGGNTEAF
v_call: TRBV7-9; j_call: TRBJ2-5; cdr3_length: 13; cdr3_aa: ASTTGLANQETQY
v_call: TRBV6-2/TRBV6-3; j_call: TRBJ1-1; cdr3_length: 13; cdr3_aa: ASSPGGRGNTEAF
v_call: TRBV2; j_call: TRBJ2-3; cdr3_length: 11; cdr3_aa: ASRTGGPDTQY
v_call: TRBV29-1; j_call: TRBJ1-1; cdr3_length: 8; cdr3_aa: SVTRQGAF
v_call: TRBV4-3; j_call: TRBJ1-5; cdr3_length: 11; cdr3_aa: ASSQGGGQPQH
v_call: TRBV6-5; j_call: TRBJ2-3; cdr3_length: 10; cdr3_aa: AVRGAGDTQY
v_call: TRBV6-5; j_call: TRBJ2-7; cdr3_length: 13; cdr3_aa: ASTRGPGVSPEQY
v_call: TRBV18; j_call: TRBJ2-7; cdr3_length: 13; cdr3_aa: ASSPFLQGYGEQY
v_call: TRBV12-3/TRBV12-4; j_call: TRBJ1-1; cdr3_length: 11; cdr3_aa: ASSPIGNTEAF
v_call: TRBV19; j_call: TRBJ2-6; cdr3_length: 13; cdr3_aa: ASSFGGTGANVLT
v_call: TRBV18; j_call: TRBJ2-2; cdr3_length: 14; cdr3_aa: ASSPGPTGATGELF
v_call: TRBV18; j_call: TRBJ2-3; cdr3_length: 14; cdr3_aa: ASSPRVAAVGDTQY
v_call: TRBV30; j_call: TRBJ2-3; cdr3_length: 13; cdr3_aa: AWSVRLAGTDTQY
v_call: TRBV30; j_call: TRBJ2-3; cdr3_length: 17; cdr3_aa: AWRNAGLAGGRGTDTQY
v_call: TRBV5-1; j_call: TRBJ2-1; cdr3_length: 17; cdr3_aa: ASSSGLAGGSGPNNEQF
v_call: TRBV24-1; j_call: TRBJ2-5; cdr3_length: 13; cdr3_aa: ATSEPGQGQETQY
v_call: TRBV11-2; j_call: TRBJ2-1; cdr3_length: 13; cdr3_aa: ASGGQEQAYNEQF
v_call: TRBV11-2; j_call: TRBJ2-5; cdr3_length: 16; cdr3_aa: ASSSTPGGSGWLGAQY
v_call: TRBV25-1; j_call: TRBJ2-5; cdr3_length: 13; cdr3_aa: ASSEMADYQETQY
v_call: TRBV13; j_call: TRBJ2-1; cdr3_length: 13; cdr3_aa: ASSLRLARGNEQF